The TCR beta chain described here comes from a study of long-term antiretroviral therapy in people with HIV. General study findings and limits: Upon ART, diversity increased but remained lower than transplant donor controls.

Researchers report immunoSEQ v3.0 was run at survey level. Produced via immunoSEQ multiplex PCR; TCRdb's table is partial and in-frame only. Among roughly 20,000 clones listed, 80% were seen once. This clone was observed a single time. The antigen remains undetermined. V was pared by 6 bases and J by 11 bases, with 29 bases between. The CDR3 is 17 residues long. CDR1 and CDR2 (germline): LGHNT, FRNRAP. At least one PBMC sample before ART and at least two after were required. The sample here was unsorted PBMCs, taken 0.2 years after starting antiretroviral therapy. This sequence was found in a middle-aged woman with HIV. The chain recombines TRBV12-5 with TRBJ1-5; D may be TRBD1 (5 bases). The CDR3 protein is CASGPWGSLGSEEAQHF. The CDR3 nucleotides are TGTGCTAGTGGCCCGTGGGGGAGTTTGGGGAGCGAAGAGGCCCAGCATTTT.